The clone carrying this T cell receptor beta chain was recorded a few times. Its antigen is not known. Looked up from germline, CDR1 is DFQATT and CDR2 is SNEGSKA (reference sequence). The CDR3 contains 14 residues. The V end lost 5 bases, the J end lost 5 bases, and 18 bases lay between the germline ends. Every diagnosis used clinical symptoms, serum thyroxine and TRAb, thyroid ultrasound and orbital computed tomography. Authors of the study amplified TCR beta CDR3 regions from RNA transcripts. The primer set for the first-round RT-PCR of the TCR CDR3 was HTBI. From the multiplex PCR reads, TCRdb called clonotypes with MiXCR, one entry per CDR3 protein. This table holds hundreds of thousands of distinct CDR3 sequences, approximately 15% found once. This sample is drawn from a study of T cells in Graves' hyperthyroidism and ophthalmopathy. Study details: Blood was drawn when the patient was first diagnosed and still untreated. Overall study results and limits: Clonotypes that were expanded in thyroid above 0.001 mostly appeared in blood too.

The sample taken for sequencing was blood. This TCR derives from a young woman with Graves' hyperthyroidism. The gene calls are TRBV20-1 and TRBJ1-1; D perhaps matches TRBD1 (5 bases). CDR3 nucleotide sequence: TGCAGTGCTGACGCGGGGCCCGTCAGAACTGAAGCTTTCTTT. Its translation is CSADAGPVRTEAFF.